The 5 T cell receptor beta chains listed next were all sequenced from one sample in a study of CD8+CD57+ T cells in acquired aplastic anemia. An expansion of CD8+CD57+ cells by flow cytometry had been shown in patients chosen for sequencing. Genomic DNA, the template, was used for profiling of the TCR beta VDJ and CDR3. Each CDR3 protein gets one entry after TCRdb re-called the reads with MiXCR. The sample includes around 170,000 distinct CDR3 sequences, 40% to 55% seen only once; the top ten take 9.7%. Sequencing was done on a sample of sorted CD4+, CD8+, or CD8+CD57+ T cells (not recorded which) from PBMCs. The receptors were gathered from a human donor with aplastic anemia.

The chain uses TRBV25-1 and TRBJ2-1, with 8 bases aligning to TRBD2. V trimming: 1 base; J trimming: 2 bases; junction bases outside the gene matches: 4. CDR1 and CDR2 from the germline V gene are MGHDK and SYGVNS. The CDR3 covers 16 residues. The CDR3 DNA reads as TGTGCCAGCAGTGAATTGGGTAGCGGGACCTACAATGAGCAGTTCTTC. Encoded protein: CASSELGSGTYNEQFF.

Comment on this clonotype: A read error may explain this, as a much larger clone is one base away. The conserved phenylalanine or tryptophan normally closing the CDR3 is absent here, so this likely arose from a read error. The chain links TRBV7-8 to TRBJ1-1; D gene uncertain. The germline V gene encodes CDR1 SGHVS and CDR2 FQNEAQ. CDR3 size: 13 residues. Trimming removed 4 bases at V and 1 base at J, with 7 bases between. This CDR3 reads CASSSTQNTEAFL. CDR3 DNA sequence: TGTGCCAGCAGCTCTACTCAGAACACTGAAGCTTTCCTT.

The CDR3, as DNA: TGTGCCAGCAGCTTAGCGAGTCTCCCTGGGACAGGGGACCACGAGCAGTACTTC. It translates to CASSLASLPGTGDHEQYF. This chain uses TRBV7-2 with TRBJ2-7; 10 nucleotides match TRBD1. Losses at the gene ends were 0 bases for V and 5 bases for J; bases not matched to a gene: 13. Germline-derived CDR1 and CDR2 are SGHTA and FQGNSA. CDR3 length equals 18 residues.

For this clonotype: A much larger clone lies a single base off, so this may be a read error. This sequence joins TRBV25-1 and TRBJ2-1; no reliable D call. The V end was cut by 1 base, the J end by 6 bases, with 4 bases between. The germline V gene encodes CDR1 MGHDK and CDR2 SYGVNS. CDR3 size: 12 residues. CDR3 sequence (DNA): TGTGCCAGCAGTGAATTTGGCAATGAGCAGTTCTTC. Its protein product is CASSEFGNEQFF.

CDR3 in amino acids: CATSDGQGNQETQYF. The CDR3 DNA follows: TGTGCCACCAGTGACGGACAGGGTAACCAAGAGACCCAGTACTTC. This chain uses TRBV24-1 with TRBJ2-5; 8 nucleotides match TRBD1. V lost 4 bases to trimming and J lost 0 bases; unmatched junction nucleotides: 3. This CDR3 spans 15 amino acids. The germline V gene encodes CDR1 KGHDR and CDR2 SFDVKD.